This T cell receptor (beta chain) was recorded in a study of blood T cell repertoires in COVID-19. Clones were sequenced by immunoSEQ multiplex PCR, and TCRdb holds only the in-frame ones, with some missing. The sample has fewer than 150,000 clones, 75% to 90% seen once. V was pared by 7 bases and J by 0 bases, with 16 bases between. This CDR3 is built from 15 residues. The germline gives CDR1 GTSNPN, CDR2 SVGIG (reference sequence). Source material: peripheral blood. This sequence originates from a woman aged 45-65 years who had recovered from COVID-19. The chain joins TRBV30 to TRBJ1-3; no clear D gene. This CDR3 is CAYTVPPTSGNTIYF. The CDR3 DNA sequence: TGTGCCTATACGGTCCCTCCTACCTCTGGAAACACCATATATTTT.